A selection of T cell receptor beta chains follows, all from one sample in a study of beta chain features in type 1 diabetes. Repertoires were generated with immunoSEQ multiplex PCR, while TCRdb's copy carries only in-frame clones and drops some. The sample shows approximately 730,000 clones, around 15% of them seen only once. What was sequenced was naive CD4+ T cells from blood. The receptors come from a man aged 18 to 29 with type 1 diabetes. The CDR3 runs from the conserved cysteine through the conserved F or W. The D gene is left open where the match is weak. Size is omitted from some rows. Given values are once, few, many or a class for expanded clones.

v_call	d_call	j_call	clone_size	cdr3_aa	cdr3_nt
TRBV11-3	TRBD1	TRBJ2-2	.	CASSLGIQGVSRELFF	TGTGCCAGCAGCTTGGGGATCCAGGGGGTATCGAGGGAGCTGTTTTTT
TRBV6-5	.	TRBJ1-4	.	CASSYSLSGGKLFF	TGTGCCAGCAGTTACTCGTTGTCGGGCGGGAAACTGTTTTTT
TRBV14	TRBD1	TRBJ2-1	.	CASSQDRRTGNRRVYNEQFF	TGTGCCAGCAGCCAAGATAGGAGGACAGGGAACCGGAGGGTCTACAATGAGCAGTTCTTC
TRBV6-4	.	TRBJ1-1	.	CATATAPNTEAFF	TGTGCCACTGCGACAGCCCCGAACACTGAAGCTTTCTTT
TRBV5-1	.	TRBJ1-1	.	CASSFEGRNTEAFF	TGCGCCAGCAGCTTCGAGGGACGAAACACTGAAGCTTTCTTT
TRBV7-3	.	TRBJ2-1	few	CASSPTRGEQFF	TGTGCCAGCAGCCCAACTAGGGGCGAGCAGTTCTTC
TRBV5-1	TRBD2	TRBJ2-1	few	CASSLGSGGITMTQFF	TGCGCCAGCAGCCTAGGTAGCGGGGGCATAACAATGACGCAGTTCTTC
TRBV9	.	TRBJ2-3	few	CASSAPGKTDTQYF	TGTGCCAGCAGCGCCCCAGGGAAGACAGATACGCAGTATTTT
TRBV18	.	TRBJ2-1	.	CASSRTAGGDLQSEQFF	TGTGCCAGCTCACGGACAGCTGGAGGGGATCTACAAAGTGAGCAGTTCTTC
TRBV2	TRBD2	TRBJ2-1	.	CASSEARENEQFF	TGTGCCAGCAGTGAAGCGCGGGAGAATGAGCAGTTCTTC
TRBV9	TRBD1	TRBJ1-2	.	CASSSGQVYGYTF	TGTGCCAGCAGCAGTGGACAGGTCTATGGCTACACCTTC
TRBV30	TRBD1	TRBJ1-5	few	CAWSEQGARQPQHF	TGTGCCTGGAGTGAGCAGGGGGCTCGTCAGCCCCAGCATTTT
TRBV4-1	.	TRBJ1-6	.	CASSQGGTSIPLHF	TGCGCCAGCAGCCAAGGGGGGACCTCGATTCCCCTCCACTTT
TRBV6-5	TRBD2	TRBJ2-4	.	CASTGAGANIQYF	TGTGCCAGCACCGGAGCGGGGGCGAACATTCAGTACTTC
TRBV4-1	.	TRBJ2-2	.	CASSLKVGAPGELFF	TGCGCCAGCAGCCTTAAGGTCGGGGCCCCCGGGGAGCTGTTTTTT
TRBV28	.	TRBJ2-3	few	CASSSQPSTDTQYF	TGTGCCAGCAGTTCTCAGCCTAGCACAGATACGCAGTATTTT
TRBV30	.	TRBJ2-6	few	CAWVPFNSGANVLTF	TGTGCCTGGGTTCCCTTTAATTCTGGGGCCAACGTCCTGACTTTC
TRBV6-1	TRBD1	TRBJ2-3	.	CASSSGTGSTDTQYF	TGTGCCAGCAGTTCCGGGACAGGAAGCACAGATACGCAGTATTTT
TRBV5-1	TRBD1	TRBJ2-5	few	CASSLVQGEETQYF	TGCGCCAGCAGCTTGGTACAGGGGGAGGAGACCCAGTACTTC
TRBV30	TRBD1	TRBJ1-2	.	CASPRQTGDYGYTF	TGTGCCTCCCCGAGACAGACAGGGGACTATGGCTACACCTTC
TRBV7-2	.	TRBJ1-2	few	CASSPDSIYGYTF	TGTGCCAGCAGCCCCGACAGTATCTATGGCTACACCTTC
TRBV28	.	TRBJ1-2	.	CASSLGQNYGYTF	TGTGCCAGCAGTTTAGGGCAGAACTATGGCTACACCTTC
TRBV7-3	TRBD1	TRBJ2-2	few	CASTRQTGASNTGELFF	TGTGCCAGCACCCGTCAAACAGGGGCCTCGAACACCGGGGAGCTGTTTTTT
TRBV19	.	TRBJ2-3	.	CASSVLADTQYF	TGTGCCAGTAGTGTCTTGGCAGATACGCAGTATTTT
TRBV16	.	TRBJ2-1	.	CANGGSYNEQFF	TGTGCAAACGGGGGCTCCTACAATGAGCAGTTCTTC
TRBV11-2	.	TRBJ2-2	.	CASSLASANTGELFF	TGTGCCAGCAGCTTAGCTAGTGCTAACACCGGGGAGCTGTTTTTT
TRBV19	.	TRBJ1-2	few	CASRYRDYGYTF	TGTGCCAGTAGGTACAGGGACTATGGCTACACCTTC
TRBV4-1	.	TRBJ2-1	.	CASSQHELTNEQFF	TGCGCCAGCAGCCAACACGAGTTGACTAATGAGCAGTTCTTC
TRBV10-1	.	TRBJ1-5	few	CASSEPPKRAQHF	TGCGCCAGCAGTGAGCCCCCCAAGCGTGCCCAGCATTTT
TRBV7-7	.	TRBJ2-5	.	CASSKWGQETQYF	TGTGCTAGCAGCAAGTGGGGGCAAGAGACCCAGTACTTC
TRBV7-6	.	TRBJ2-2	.	CASSTIEAGELFF	TGTGCCAGCAGCACCATCGAGGCCGGGGAGCTGTTTTTT
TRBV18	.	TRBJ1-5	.	CASSPGIREGPQPQHF	TGTGCCAGCTCACCAGGGATTCGGGAGGGCCCCCAGCCCCAGCATTTT
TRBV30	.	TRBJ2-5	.	CAWTARETQYF	TGTGCCTGGACGGCGCGGGAGACCCAGTACTTC
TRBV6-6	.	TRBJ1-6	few	CASRGRGSNSPLHF	TGTGCCAGCAGGGGAAGAGGGAGCAATTCACCCCTCCACTTT
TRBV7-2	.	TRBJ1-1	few	CASRKQASNTEAFF	TGTGCCAGCAGAAAGCAGGCCTCGAACACTGAAGCTTTCTTT
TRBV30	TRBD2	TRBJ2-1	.	CAWSVWRTSGGGPTAEQFF	TGTGCCTGGAGTGTATGGAGGACTAGCGGGGGCGGCCCTACGGCTGAGCAGTTCTTC
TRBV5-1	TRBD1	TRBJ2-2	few	CASSGTGGDTGELFF	TGCGCCAGCAGCGGAACAGGGGGTGACACCGGGGAGCTGTTTTTT
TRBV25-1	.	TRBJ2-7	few	CASSDSASYEQYF	TGTGCCAGCAGTGACTCAGCCTCCTACGAGCAGTACTTC